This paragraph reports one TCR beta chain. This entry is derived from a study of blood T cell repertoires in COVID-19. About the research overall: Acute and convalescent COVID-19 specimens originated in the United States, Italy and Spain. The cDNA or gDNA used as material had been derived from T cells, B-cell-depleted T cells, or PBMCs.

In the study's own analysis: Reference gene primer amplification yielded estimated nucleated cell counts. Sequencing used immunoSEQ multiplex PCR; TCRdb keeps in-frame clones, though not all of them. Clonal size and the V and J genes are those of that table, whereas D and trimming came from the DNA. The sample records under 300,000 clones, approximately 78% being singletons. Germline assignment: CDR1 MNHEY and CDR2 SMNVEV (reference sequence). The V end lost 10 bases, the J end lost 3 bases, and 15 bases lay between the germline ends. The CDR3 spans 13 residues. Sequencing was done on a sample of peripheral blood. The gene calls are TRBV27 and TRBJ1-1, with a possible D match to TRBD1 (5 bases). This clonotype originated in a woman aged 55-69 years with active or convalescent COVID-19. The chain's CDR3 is CATKTAIYTEAFF. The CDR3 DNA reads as TGTGCCACCAAGACAGCAATATACACTGAAGCTTTCTTT.